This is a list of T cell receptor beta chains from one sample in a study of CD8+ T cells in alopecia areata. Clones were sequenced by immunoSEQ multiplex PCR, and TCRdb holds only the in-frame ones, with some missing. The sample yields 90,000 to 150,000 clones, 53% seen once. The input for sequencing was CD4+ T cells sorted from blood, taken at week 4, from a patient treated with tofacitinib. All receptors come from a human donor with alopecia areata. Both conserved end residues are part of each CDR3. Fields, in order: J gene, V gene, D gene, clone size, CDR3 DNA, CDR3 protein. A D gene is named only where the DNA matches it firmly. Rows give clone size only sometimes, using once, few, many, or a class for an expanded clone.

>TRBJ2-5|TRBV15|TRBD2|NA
TGTGCCACCAGCAAGCGGGAGGCCTCTTTTCAAGAGACCCAGTACTTC
CATSKREASFQETQYF
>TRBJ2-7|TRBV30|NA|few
TGTGCCTGGAGTGCACAGATCCACGAGCAGTACTTC
CAWSAQIHEQYF
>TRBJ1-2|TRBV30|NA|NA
TGTGCCACCACCCGCGTTACAGTACCATACTATGGCTACACCTTC
CATTRVTVPYYGYTF
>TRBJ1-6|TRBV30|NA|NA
TGTGCCTGGAGGGGGACGGCGGGTAATTCACCCCTCCACTTT
CAWRGTAGNSPLHF
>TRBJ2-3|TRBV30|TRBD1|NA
TGTGCCTGGAGTGGACAGGGGGCAGATACGCAGTATTTT
CAWSGQGADTQYF
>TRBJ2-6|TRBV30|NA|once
TGTGCCTGGAGTCGGACGGACTCTGGGGCCAACGTCCTGACTTTC
CAWSRTDSGANVLTF
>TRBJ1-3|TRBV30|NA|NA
TGTGCCTGTAGACACTCTGGAAACACCATATATTTT
CACRHSGNTIYF
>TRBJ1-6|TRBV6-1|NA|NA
TGTGCCAGCAGTCCTACAGATTCACCCCTCCACTTT
CASSPTDSPLHF
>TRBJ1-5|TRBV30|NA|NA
TGTGCCTGGAGTGTACGGGGGTATAGCAATCAGCCCCAGCATTTT
CAWSVRGYSNQPQHF
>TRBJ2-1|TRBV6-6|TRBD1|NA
TGTGCCAGCAGTCCGGACAGGGGGCTTTACAATGAGCAGTTCTTC
CASSPDRGLYNEQFF
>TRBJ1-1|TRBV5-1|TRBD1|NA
TGCGCCAGCAGCATAACGGACAGGACGAACACTGAAGCTTTCTTT
CASSITDRTNTEAFF
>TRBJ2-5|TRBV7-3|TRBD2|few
TGTGCCAGCAGCTTAACCCCTGCGGGAGGCGGAGAGACCCAGTACTTC
CASSLTPAGGGETQYF
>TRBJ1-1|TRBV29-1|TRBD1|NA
TGCAGCGGGGACAGGGGGAACACTGAAGCTTTCTTT
CSGDRGNTEAFF
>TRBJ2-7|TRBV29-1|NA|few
TGCAGCGCCTCGACAGGCCCTCCCTACGAGCAGTACTTC
CSASTGPPYEQYF
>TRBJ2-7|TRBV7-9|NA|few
TGTGCCAGCAGCCCACGGGACACAACCTACGAGCAGTACTTC
CASSPRDTTYEQYF
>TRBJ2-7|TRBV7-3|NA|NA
TGTGCCAGCAGCCCCAACCCACGGGCACCCATGAGGGAGCAGTACTTC
CASSPNPRAPMREQYF
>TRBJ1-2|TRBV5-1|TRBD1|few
TGCGCCAGCAGCTTGGCCGTTACAGGGGTGGACGGCTACACCTTC
CASSLAVTGVDGYTF
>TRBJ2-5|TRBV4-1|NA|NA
TGCGCCAGCAGCCAATACGTAACGGTGACGGGACACATCCAAGAGACCCAGTACTTC
CASSQYVTVTGHIQETQYF
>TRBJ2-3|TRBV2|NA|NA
TGTGCCAGCACTTACCCCGAGGATACGCAGTATTTT
CASTYPEDTQYF
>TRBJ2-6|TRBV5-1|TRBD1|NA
TGCGCCAGCAGCTTATCCACAGGGGGCTGGGGGGCCAACGTCCTGACTTTC
CASSLSTGGWGANVLTF
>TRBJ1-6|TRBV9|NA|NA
TGTGCCAGCAGCGAGGTCTCGGGTCCACCCCTCCACTTT
CASSEVSGPPLHF
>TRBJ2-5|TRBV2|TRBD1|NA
TGTGCCAGCAGGACGGGGACAGCGATCCAAGAGACCCAGTACTTC
CASRTGTAIQETQYF
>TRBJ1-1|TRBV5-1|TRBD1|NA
TGCGCCAGCAGACGTACAGGGGCTGAAGCTTTCTTT
CASRRTGAEAFF
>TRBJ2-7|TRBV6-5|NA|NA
TGTGCCAGCAGCCGCGGGGGCCTTAGCTCCTACGAGCAGTACTTC
CASSRGGLSSYEQYF
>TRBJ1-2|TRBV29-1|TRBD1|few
TGCAGCGTTGACCCCGGGACAGGGAGCTATGGCTACACCTTC
CSVDPGTGSYGYTF
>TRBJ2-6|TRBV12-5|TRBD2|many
TGTGCTAGTGGTCGGCTAGCGGGAGTTGACGCTGGGGCCAACGTCCTGACTTTC
CASGRLAGVDAGANVLTF
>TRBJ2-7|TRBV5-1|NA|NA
TGCGCCAGTGGATGGGGAGACGAGCAGTACTTC
CASGWGDEQYF
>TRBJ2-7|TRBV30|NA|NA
TGTGCCTGGAGTGTACGTGGGAGGACCTACGAGCAGTACTTC
CAWSVRGRTYEQYF
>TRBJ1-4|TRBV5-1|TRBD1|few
TGCGCCAGCAGCTTTCGGGACAGGGGCGAAAAACTGTTTTTT
CASSFRDRGEKLFF
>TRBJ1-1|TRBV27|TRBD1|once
TGTGCCAGCAGTTTACCCGACAGGGCGCGAACTGAAGCTTTCTTT
CASSLPDRARTEAFF
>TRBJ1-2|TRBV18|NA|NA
TGTGCCAGCTCACCGAGTGACGACTATGGCTACACCTTC
CASSPSDDYGYTF
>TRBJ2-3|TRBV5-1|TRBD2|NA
TGCGCCAGCAGCTCCCCTAGCGGGGGGGCCTTTGATACGCAGTATTTT
CASSSPSGGAFDTQYF
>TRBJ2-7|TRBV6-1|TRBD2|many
TGTGCCAGCAGCGAAAGCCCCGGGGAGGGGCCCCGGGAGCAGTACTTC
CASSESPGEGPREQYF
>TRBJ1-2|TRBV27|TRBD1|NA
TGTGCCAGCACCCACAGGGGGCCCTATGGCTACACCTTC
CASTHRGPYGYTF
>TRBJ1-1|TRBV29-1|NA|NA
TGCAGCGTTGGGACGATACAGGGACACAACACTGAAGCTTTCTTT
CSVGTIQGHNTEAFF
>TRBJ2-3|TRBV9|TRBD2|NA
TGTGCCAGCAGCGCCGCACTAGCGCATACGCAGTATTTT
CASSAALAHTQYF
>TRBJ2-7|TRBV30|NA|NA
TGTGCCTGGACCCCTCCGGTTTCTAGGGAGCAGTACTTC
CAWTPPVSREQYF
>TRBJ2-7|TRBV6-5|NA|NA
TGTGCCAGCAGTTCCGGGACCCACTACGAGCAGTACTTC
CASSSGTHYEQYF
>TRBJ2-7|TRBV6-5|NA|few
TGTGCCAGCGGGGGCAGCTCACTGGGCGAGCAGTACTTC
CASGGSSLGEQYF
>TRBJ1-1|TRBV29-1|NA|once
TGCAGCGTGCATGATACGGGTTGGAACACTGAAGCTTTCTTT
CSVHDTGWNTEAFF
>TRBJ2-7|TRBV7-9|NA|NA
TGTGCCAGCAGCTTATTTGACGAGCAGTACTTC
CASSLFDEQYF
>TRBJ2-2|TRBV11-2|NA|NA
TGTGCCAGCAGCTTAGGGCTAGCAAACACCGGGGAGCTGTTTTTT
CASSLGLANTGELFF
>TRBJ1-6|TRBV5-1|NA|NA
TGCGCCAGCAGCCCCCGGCGCCCGTCAGGTCGCGGGAATTCACCCCTCCACTTT
CASSPRRPSGRGNSPLHF
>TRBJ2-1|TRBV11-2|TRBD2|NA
TGTGCCAGCAGCTTAGGGTCTAGCGGGGGCCTTTACAATGAGCAGTTCTTC
CASSLGSSGGLYNEQFF
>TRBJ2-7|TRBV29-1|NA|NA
TGCAGCGGTCGGGGGGCGGCCTACGAGCAGTACTTC
CSGRGAAYEQYF
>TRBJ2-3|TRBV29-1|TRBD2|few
TGCAGCGCAGCGCGGGGGGTAAAGAACACAGATACGCAGTATTTT
CSAARGVKNTDTQYF
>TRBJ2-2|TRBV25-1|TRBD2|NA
TGTGCCAGCAGTGAATGGGGACTAGCGGGAGGAACCGGGGAGCTGTTTTTT
CASSEWGLAGGTGELFF